The 10 T cell receptor beta chains presented below share a single source sample, sequenced in a study of memory CD4+ T cells and cytomegalovirus serostatus. Produced via immunoSEQ multiplex PCR; TCRdb's table is partial and in-frame only. The sample shows some 44,000 clones, 60% to 85% of them seen only once. The sort gate was single viable CD3+CD4+CD8-CD45RO+ cells for memory CD4+ T cells. The sequenced material came from memory CD4+ T cells from blood. All receptors come from an adult in good health and CMV-seronegative.

V and J are TRBV4-3 and TRBJ2-2, with 9 nucleotides matching TRBD1. The CDR3 has 16 residues. Germline V gene sequence: CDR1 LGHNA, CDR2 YSLEER. V trimming: 2 bases; J trimming: 4 bases; junction bases outside the gene matches: 5. The CDR3 coding sequence is TGCGCCAGCAGCCAAAGCGGGACAGGGATCACCGGGGAGCTGTTTTTT. Residues: CASSQSGTGITGELFF.

V and J are TRBV4-3 and TRBJ2-3; D not resolved. Per the germline V gene, CDR1 is LGHNA and CDR2 is YSLEER. The V and J ends lost 0 bases and 0 bases respectively, with 10 bases between them. The CDR3 is 16 residues long. The CDR3: CASSQEPTVSTDTQYF. CDR3 nucleotide sequence: TGCGCCAGCAGCCAAGAACCCACAGTGAGCACAGATACGCAGTATTTT.

This rearrangement joins TRBV14 to TRBJ2-7, with TRBD1 matching 7 bases. V dropped 1 base and J dropped 6; count of bases not matched to a gene: 6. The CDR3 length is 14 residues. The germline V gene encodes CDR1 SGHDN and CDR2 FVKESK. The CDR3, as DNA: TGTGCCAGCAGCCAAGGAAAATACAGGGGCGAGCAGTACTTC. It yields the protein CASSQGKYRGEQYF.

The chain combines TRBV5-1 with TRBJ1-2, with 8 bases aligning to TRBD1. The germline gives CDR1 SGHRS, CDR2 YFSETQ. This CDR3 has 15 amino acids. The junction had 7 bases not matched to a gene; V was cut back by 0 bases and J by 6 bases. The CDR3: CASSLGDRNGDGYTF. Here the CDR3 DNA reads TGCGCCAGCAGCTTGGGGGACAGGAATGGGGATGGCTACACCTTC.

The chain joins TRBV9 to TRBJ2-3; maybe TRBD1 (5 bases). The germline V and J ends were trimmed by 0 bases and 6 bases, with 5 bases remaining between them. The CDR3 spans 12 residues. Germline V CDR1 and CDR2: SGDLS, YYNGEE. The CDR3 here is CASSVDRDTQYF. CDR3 bases: TGTGCCAGCAGCGTAGACAGGGATACGCAGTATTTT.

J is TRBJ2-7 and V is TRBV7-6; weak D call: TRBD1 (6 bases). Germline lookup yields CDR1 SGHVS and CDR2 FNYEAQ. The V and J ends lost 5 bases and 3 bases respectively, with 17 bases between them. The CDR3 has 15 residues. The CDR3 DNA reads TGTGCCAGCAGCCCTCAAGAGGGGACAATCTACGAGCAGTACTTC. Translation gives CASSPQEGTIYEQYF.

This chain links TRBV19 with TRBJ2-3; D is possibly TRBD2 (6 bases). Per germline, CDR1 LNHDA and CDR2 SQIVND (reference sequence). This CDR3 is built from 16 residues. Trimming cost V 10 bases and J 4 bases, with 24 bases left between them. The CDR3 sequence: CATNSPAGPRADTQYF. As DNA, the CDR3 is TGTGCCACCAACTCCCCCGCGGGACCACGGGCAGATACGCAGTATTTT.

The rearrangement uses TRBV28 and TRBJ1-1; D is perhaps TRBD1 (5 bases). V lost 4 bases and J lost 2, with 11 bases in between. The CDR3 has 14 amino acids. Germline V gene lookup returns CDR1 MDHEN and CDR2 SYDVKM. This CDR3 is CASSWGGGNTEAFF. The CDR3 nucleotides read TGTGCCAGCAGTTGGGGGGGTGGTAACACTGAAGCTTTCTTT.

V usage is TRBV15 and J usage is TRBJ1-6; D uncertain. Germline V gene data show CDR1 as LNHNV and CDR2 as YYDKDF (reference sequence). Trimming cost V 0 bases and J 6 bases, with 6 bases left between them. The CDR3 totals 14 residues. CDR3: CATSREGSNSPLHF. The DNA for the CDR3 is TGTGCCACCAGCAGAGAGGGCAGTAATTCACCCCTCCACTTT.

The chain links TRBV19 to TRBJ1-4; TRBD1 might be the D (6 bases). Germline CDR1 reads LNHDA; CDR2 reads SQIVND (reference sequence). V was shortened by 5 bases and J by 1 base, with 14 bases between the two germline ends. CDR3 length equals 16 residues. The CDR3 loop reads CASSGNRDGTNEKLFF. CDR3 in DNA: TGTGCCAGTAGTGGGAACAGGGACGGAACTAATGAAAAACTGTTTTTT.